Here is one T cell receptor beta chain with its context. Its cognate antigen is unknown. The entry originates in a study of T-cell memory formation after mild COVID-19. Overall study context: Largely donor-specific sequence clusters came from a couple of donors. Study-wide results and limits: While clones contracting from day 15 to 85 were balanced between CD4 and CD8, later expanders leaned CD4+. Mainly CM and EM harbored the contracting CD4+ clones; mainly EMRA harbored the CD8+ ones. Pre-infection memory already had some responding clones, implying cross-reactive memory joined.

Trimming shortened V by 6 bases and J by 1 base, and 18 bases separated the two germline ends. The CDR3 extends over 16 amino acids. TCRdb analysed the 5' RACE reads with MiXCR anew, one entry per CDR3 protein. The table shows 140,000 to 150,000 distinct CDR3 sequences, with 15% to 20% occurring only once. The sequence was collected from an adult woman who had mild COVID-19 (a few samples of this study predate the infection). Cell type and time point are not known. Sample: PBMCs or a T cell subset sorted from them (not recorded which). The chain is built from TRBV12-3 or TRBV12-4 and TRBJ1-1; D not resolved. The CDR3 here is CASSLKTGRKNTEAFF. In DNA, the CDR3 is TGTGCCAGCAGCTTAAAAACTGGACGGAAGAACACTGAAGCTTTCTTT.